Shown below are 11 T cell receptor beta chains from a single sample sequenced in a study of T cells in Graves' hyperthyroidism and ophthalmopathy (dated by TCRdb to between 2018 and 2020). The library was generated by multiplex PCR. The sequencer was an Illumina HiSeq 2000. Amplification of TCR beta CDR3 regions was carried out from RNA transcripts. For the first round of RT-PCR on the TCR CDR3, the HTBI primer set was used together with the Qiagen OneStep RT-PCR kit. TCRdb reran the public reads through fastp at Q25 and MiXCR, keeping productive beta chains. Here each entry gathers all rows of one CDR3 protein and keeps the most common genes and DNA. The table for this sample lists about half a million distinct CDR3 sequences; 15% to 20% of them were counted only once. Roughly 47% of the sample lies in the top ten. The sample was blood. These receptors were obtained from a man aged 35-49 years with Graves' ophthalmopathy.

This clonotype has at least ten counts. The chain is built from TRBV12-3 or TRBV12-4 and TRBJ2-5, with D possibly TRBD1 on 6 matching bases. The CDR3 extends over 13 amino acids. The V gene lost 5 bases and the J gene lost 5 bases, with 12 bases spanning the gap. The CDR3 nucleotides read TGTGCCAGCAGTCTCCCAGGGGCGGAGACCCAGTACTTC. Amino acids: CASSLPGAETQYF.

This clonotype occurred many times. The chain links TRBV7-2 to TRBJ2-1, with 13 bases aligning to TRBD2. Germline-derived CDR1 and CDR2 are SGHTA and FQGNSA. V shed 0 bases and J 7 bases; nucleotides not matched to a gene: 3. This CDR3 contains 16 residues. The CDR3: CASSLAAGLAGNEQFF. CDR3 coding DNA: TGTGCCAGCAGCTTAGCGGCGGGACTAGCGGGGAATGAGCAGTTCTTC. Together with reference TRBV7-2 and TRBJ2-1, the CDR3 gives the full variable domain: GAGVSQSPSNKVTEKGKDVELRCDPISGHTALYWYRQSLGQGLEFLIYFQGNSAPDKSGLPSDRFSAERTGGSVSTLTIQRTQQEDSAVYLCASSLAAGLAGNEQFFGPGTRLTVL.

This clonotype was counted at least ten times. The chain is built from TRBV27 and TRBJ2-7, with 7 bases fitting TRBD1. The CDR3 covers 14 residues. Germline CDR1 and CDR2: MNHEY and SMNVEV (reference sequence). Unmatched junction bases numbered 3, after V lost 4 bases and J lost 0 bases. Written as DNA, the CDR3 is TGTGCCAGCAGTTGGGGACAGAGCTCCTACGAGCAGTACTTC. Its translation is CASSWGQSSYEQYF.

This clonotype has a count of ten or more. The CDR3 spells CASSESLAGVYNEQFF. The DNA for the CDR3 is TGTGCCAGCAGTGAAAGTTTGGCGGGGGTTTACAATGAGCAGTTCTTC. The J gene is TRBJ2-1, the V gene TRBV6-1; TRBD2 agrees at 7 bases. This CDR3 contains 16 residues. Trimming removed 2 bases from V and 4 bases from J; junction bases left unmatched: 8. Germline V lookup: CDR1 MNHNS, CDR2 SASEGT.

V is TRBV20-1 and J is TRBJ1-5; the D gene is possibly TRBD1 (6 bases). V was clipped by 6 bases and J by 2 bases, with 14 bases between them. The CDR3 contains 14 residues. Germline V lookup: CDR1 DFQATT, CDR2 SNEGSKA (reference sequence). For the CDR3, the DNA is TGCAGTGCCAGACAGGTCACAGGCAATCAGCCCCAGCATTTT. It specifies CSARQVTGNQPQHF.

The chain couples TRBV19 to TRBJ2-7, with 8 bases lining up with TRBD2. Trimming took 2 bases from V and 2 from J; bases not matched to a gene: 5. Germline V lookup: CDR1 LNHDA, CDR2 SQIVND (reference sequence). This CDR3 is 15 amino acids long. CDR3 in DNA: TGTGCCAGTAGTATAAGCGGGAGCATAACCTACGAGCAGTACTTC. This codes for CASSISGSITYEQYF.

This clonotype was recorded many times. The V and J genes are TRBV2 and TRBJ1-1; D is unresolved. Trimming shortened V by 6 bases and J by 1 base, and 9 bases separated the two germline ends. From germline, CDR1 is SNHLY and CDR2 FYNNEI. CDR3 length: 13 amino acids. In DNA, the CDR3 is TGTGCCAGCAGGGAGACCGGGAACACTGAAGCTTTCTTT. Translating it yields CASRETGNTEAFF.

V usage is TRBV20-1 and J usage is TRBJ2-2; 7 bases are shared with TRBD2. V was clipped by 0 bases and J by 5 bases; unmatched bases: 15. Germline CDR1 is DFQATT and CDR2 is SNEGSKA (reference sequence). This CDR3 spans 18 amino acids. The CDR3 DNA reads as TGCAGTGCTAGAGATTTAGCGGGCCAACCTAGAGGGACCGGGGAGCTGTTTTTT. Amino acids: CSARDLAGQPRGTGELFF.

This clonotype appeared many times. The rearrangement joins TRBV18 to TRBJ2-5; D perhaps matches TRBD1 (6 bases). V lost 3 bases and J lost 12, with 11 bases in between. The CDR3 extends over 11 amino acids. Per the germline V gene, CDR1 is KGHSH and CDR2 is LQKENI. The CDR3 bases are TGTGCCAGCTCACCGACAGGTTGTGAGTACTTC. It specifies CASSPTGCEYF.

This clonotype was detected only a few times. The V and J genes are TRBV11-2 and TRBJ2-3; no definite D call. CDR3 length equals 15 residues. The germline gives CDR1 SGHAT, CDR2 FQNNGV. V dropped 6 bases and J dropped 0 bases, with 13 bases sitting between them. The CDR3: CASSYRPRSTDTQYF. DNA for the CDR3: TGTGCCAGCAGTTACCGACCGCGAAGCACAGATACGCAGTATTTT. Filled out from reference TRBV11-2 and TRBJ2-3, the complete variable domain reads EAGVAQSPRYKIIEKRQSVAFWCNPISGHATLYWYQQILGQGPKLLIQFQNNGVVDDSQLPKDRFSAERLKGVDSTLKIQPAKLEDSAVYLCASSYRPRSTDTQYFGPGTRLTVL.

Written as DNA, the CDR3 is TGTGCCAGCAGTTTAAGGCATGCTCGGGGCAACTATGGCTACACCTTC. Translated: CASSLRHARGNYGYTF. This sequence joins TRBV12-3 or TRBV12-4 and TRBJ1-2, with D tentatively TRBD1 (5 bases). CDR3 length equals 16 residues. Between the trimmed V and J ends, which lost 2 bases and 2 bases, there was a span of 15 bases.